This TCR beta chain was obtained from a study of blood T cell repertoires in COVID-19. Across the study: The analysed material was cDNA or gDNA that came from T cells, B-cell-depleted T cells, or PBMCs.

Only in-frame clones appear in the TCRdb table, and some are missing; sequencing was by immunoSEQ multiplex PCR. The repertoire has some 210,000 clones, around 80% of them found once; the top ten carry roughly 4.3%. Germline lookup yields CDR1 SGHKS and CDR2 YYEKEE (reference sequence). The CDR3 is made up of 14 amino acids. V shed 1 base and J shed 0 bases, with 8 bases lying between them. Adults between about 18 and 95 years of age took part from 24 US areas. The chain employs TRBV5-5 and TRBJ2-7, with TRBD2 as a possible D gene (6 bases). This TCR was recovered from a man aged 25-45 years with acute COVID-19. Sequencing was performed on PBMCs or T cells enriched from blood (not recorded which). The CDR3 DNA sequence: TGTGCCAGCAGCTTGCAGGGACTCTCCTACGAGCAGTACTTC. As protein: CASSLQGLSYEQYF.